The 31 T cell receptor beta chains given below trace back to one sample, sequenced in a study of cytomegalovirus exposure and HLA in healthy donors. Primers included in the PCR were 60 Vbeta and 13 Jbeta primers. This table comes from immunoSEQ multiplex PCR, and its TCRdb copy is limited to in-frame clones, with some not included. The sample yields about 190,000 clones, roughly four fifths seen once. Sequenced: PBMCs. These receptors were obtained from a man between 18 and 29 years old in good health and CMV-seronegative.

The V gene is TRBV28, the J gene TRBJ2-7, with TRBD2 matching over 10 bases. Germline assignment: CDR1 MDHEN and CDR2 SYDVKM. The junction had 6 bases not matched to a gene; V was cut back by 7 bases and J by 6 bases. The CDR3 is 13 residues long. CDR3 sequence (DNA): TGTGCCAGCATAGGGACTAGCGCGAGCGAGCAGTACTTC. Amino acid sequence: CASIGTSASEQYF.

This clone appeared a single time. The V call is TRBV19, the J call TRBJ2-1; unclear D gene. V shed 3 bases and J shed 5 bases, with 14 bases lying between them. The CDR3 spans 15 residues. CDR1 and CDR2 from the germline V gene are LNHDA and SQIVND (reference sequence). CDR3 sequence reads: CASSIRQTLNNEQFF. The DNA of the CDR3 is TGTGCCAGTAGTATCCGACAAACCCTCAACAATGAGCAGTTCTTC.

This chain links TRBV9 with TRBJ2-5; TRBD1 agrees at 12 bases. TRBJ2-7 matches the DNA end more closely, so the J call is doubtful. The CDR3 consists of 15 residues. Germline V CDR1 and CDR2: SGDLS, YYNGEE. The CDR3 sequence: CASSDGGQGAGEQYF. The CDR3 nucleotides are TGTGCCAGCAGCGATGGGGGACAGGGGGCAGGCGAGCAGTACTTC.

The chain joins TRBV5-1 to TRBJ2-3, with 12 bases matching TRBD1. The CDR3 is 18 residues long. CDR1 and CDR2 from the germline V gene are SGHRS and YFSETQ. V lost 4 bases to trimming and J lost 1 base; unmatched junction nucleotides: 10. Here the CDR3 reads CASSIGTGGVSGTDTQYF. The DNA for the CDR3 is TGCGCCAGCAGCATCGGGACAGGGGGCGTAAGTGGCACAGATACGCAGTATTTT.

The J gene is TRBJ2-7, the V gene TRBV7-8; 7 nucleotides match TRBD1. CDR1 is SGHVS, CDR2 FQNEAQ, per germline. CDR3 length: 16 residues. Losses at the gene ends were 1 base for V and 5 bases for J; bases not matched to a gene: 11. Written as DNA, the CDR3 is TGTGCCAGCAGCTTAGTAGGACAGGCACGTTACGACGAGCAGTACTTC. It encodes CASSLVGQARYDEQYF.

The chain uses TRBV2 and TRBJ1-1; no definite D call. This CDR3 region has 15 residues. Trimming removed 5 bases from V and 1 base from J, with 14 bases in between. CDR1 is SNHLY and CDR2 is FYNNEI in the germline V gene. The CDR3 sequence is CASSLSWEGNTEAFF. In DNA form, the CDR3 reads TGTGCCAGCAGTTTGTCGTGGGAGGGGAACACTGAAGCTTTCTTT.

The chain links TRBV7-2 to TRBJ2-3; 11 bases map to TRBD2. The germline CDR1 and CDR2 sequences are SGHTA and FQGNSA. J lost 9 bases, V lost 1 base, and 6 bases had no gene match. CDR3 length equals 15 residues. This CDR3 reads CASSLDSASGRTQYF. The DNA of the CDR3 is TGTGCCAGCAGCTTAGATTCGGCTAGCGGGAGGACGCAGTATTTT.

This clone has just a few counts. This sequence joins TRBV28 and TRBJ1-6; the match to TRBD1 covers 8 bases. CDR1 and CDR2 from the germline V gene are MDHEN and SYDVKM. Trimming took 6 bases from V and 4 from J; bases not matched to a gene: 2. The CDR3 consists of 14 residues. The CDR3 DNA follows: TGTGCCAGCAGGACAGGGGTTTATAATTCACCCCTCCACTTT. This sequence encodes CASRTGVYNSPLHF.

This sequence joins TRBV14 and TRBJ2-1, with 9 nucleotides matching TRBD1. Trimming removed 1 base from V and 7 bases from J; junction bases left unmatched: 8. The CDR3 has 16 amino acids. Germline V gene sequence: CDR1 SGHDN, CDR2 FVKESK. CDR3 residues: CASSQGGTGLRNEQFF. The CDR3, as DNA: TGTGCCAGCAGCCAAGGAGGGACAGGGTTGAGAAATGAGCAGTTCTTC.

This clone came up once. V is TRBV15 and J is TRBJ2-7; D perhaps matches TRBD2 (5 bases). The CDR3 totals 17 residues. CDR1 and CDR2 (germline): LNHNV, YYDKDF (reference sequence). The ends were cut back, 0 bases at V and 3 bases at J, with 18 bases in the middle. The CDR3: CATSRDRGSRIHYEQYF. Here the CDR3 DNA reads TGTGCCACCAGCAGAGATCGTGGGAGCCGGATCCACTACGAGCAGTACTTC.

The V and J genes are TRBV7-8 and TRBJ2-6, with D possibly matching TRBD2 (5 bases). The CDR3 sequence is 16 residues long. Per the germline V gene, CDR1 is SGHVS and CDR2 is FQNEAQ. Trimming took off 5 bases at V and 0 bases at J, with 11 bases between the two ends. Here the CDR3 DNA reads TGTGCCAGCAGCCCTCGGGGTTTCTCTGGGGCCAACGTCCTGACTTTC. Translation gives CASSPRGFSGANVLTF.

The V call is TRBV28, the J call TRBJ2-3; D gene unclear. CDR3 length equals 14 residues. V dropped 6 bases and J dropped 6 bases, with 16 bases sitting between them. Germline V gives CDR1 MDHEN, CDR2 SYDVKM. The DNA of the CDR3 is TGTGCCAGCAGCGCCTCCGGAAGGCGGGATACGCAGTATTTT. As protein: CASSASGRRDTQYF.

The rearrangement links TRBV4-1 to TRBJ2-1; TRBD2 matches at 14 bases. Germline loops: CDR1 MGHRA, CDR2 YSYEKL. V trimming: 1 base; J trimming: 6 bases; junction bases outside the gene matches: 5. This CDR3 contains 17 residues. CDR3 protein: CASSQVPGLAGGNEQFF. CDR3 sequence (DNA): TGCGCCAGCAGCCAAGTACCAGGACTAGCGGGGGGCAATGAGCAGTTCTTC.

This clone was seen a handful of times. This chain uses TRBV7-9 with TRBJ2-7; D unclear. The CDR3 consists of 15 residues. V lost 0 bases, J lost 1 base, and 10 bases lay in between. The germline CDR1 and CDR2 sequences are SEHNR and FQNEAQ (reference sequence). The CDR3 spells CASSLALGRSYEQYF. In DNA, the CDR3 is TGTGCCAGCAGCTTAGCGTTGGGCAGGTCCTACGAGCAGTACTTC. The full variable domain, rest sourced from reference TRBV7-9 and TRBJ2-7, is DTGVSQNPRHKITKRGQNVTFRCDPISEHNRLYWYRQTLGQGPEFLTYFQNEAQLEKSRLLSDRFSAERPKGSFSTLEIQRTEQGDSAMYLCASSLALGRSYEQYFGPGTRLTVT.

V gene TRBV12-1 combines with J gene TRBJ2-2; the D call in the table, TRBD2, was not verified against the DNA. TRBV12-1 constitutes a pseudogene. The CDR3 is 19 residues long. The CDR3 loop reads CASSCLTSGGALCTGELFF. In nucleotides, the CDR3 is TGTGCCAGCAGCTGCTTGACTAGCGGGGGGGCTTTGTGCACCGGGGAGCTGTTTTTT.

This sequence joins TRBV7-2 and TRBJ1-4; D is perhaps TRBD1 (6 bases). The germline V gene encodes CDR1 SGHTA and CDR2 FQGNSA. The CDR3 has 15 amino acids. With 5 bases removed from V and 2 bases from J, the gap between germline ends came to 12 bases. CDR3: CASSKGGETNEKLFF. The DNA of the CDR3 is TGTGCCAGCAGCAAAGGGGGAGAGACTAATGAAAAACTGTTTTTT.

The chain employs TRBV5-1 and TRBJ2-7; D unresolved. Trimming removed 4 bases from V and 0 bases from J, with 17 bases in between. Germline CDR1 reads SGHRS; CDR2 reads YFSETQ. This CDR3 is 16 amino acids long. As DNA, the CDR3 is TGCGCCAGCAGCCCAGGTTGGCGCGAACCCTCCTACGAGCAGTACTTC. Translation: CASSPGWREPSYEQYF.

The chain recombines TRBV5-1 with TRBJ1-2; the D is unclear. V dropped 0 bases and J dropped 4 bases, with 19 bases sitting between them. The germline V gene encodes CDR1 SGHRS and CDR2 YFSETQ. The CDR3 is 17 amino acids. CDR3 sequence (DNA): TGCGCCAGCAGCTTGGGAGTTCGTTTTGGTCTTCTCTATGGCTACACCTTC. This codes for CASSLGVRFGLLYGYTF.

The chain is built from TRBV19 and TRBJ2-2; 8 bases fit TRBD2. Losses at the gene ends were 3 bases for V and 3 bases for J; bases not matched to a gene: 3. Germline CDR1 LNHDA, CDR2 SQIVND (reference sequence). CDR3 size: 15 residues. The CDR3 spells CASSISGADTGELFF. CDR3 sequence (DNA): TGTGCCAGTAGTATTAGCGGGGCGGACACCGGGGAGCTGTTTTTT.

V is TRBV7-2 and J is TRBJ2-3, with 9 nucleotides matching TRBD2. The CDR3 is 15 amino acids. The germline V gene has CDR1 SGHTA and CDR2 FQGNSA. V shed 1 base, J shed 7 bases, and the junction held 6 bases outside the gene matches. This chain's CDR3 is CASSLESTSGHTQYF. CDR3 in DNA: TGTGCCAGCAGCTTAGAGTCGACTAGCGGCCATACGCAGTATTTT.

Comment on this clone: A read error may account for a junction end that differs from germline. The chain carries TRBV7-9 and TRBJ1-5, with D uncertain. Germline CDR1 reads SEHNR; CDR2 reads FQNEAQ (reference sequence). The CDR3 contains 15 residues. Here the CDR3 DNA reads TGTTCCAGCAGCTTAGGCAGTCATAGCAATCAGCCCCAGCATTTT. Translating gives CSSSLGSHSNQPQHF.

The chain uses TRBV9 and TRBJ1-2; D is possibly TRBD1 (5 bases). Germline V gene sequence: CDR1 SGDLS, CDR2 YYNGEE. V was cut by 4 bases and J by 4 bases, with 11 bases left in between. This CDR3 has 13 residues. The CDR3 bases are TGTGCCAGCAGCAGTCGTGACAGCTATGGCTACACCTTC. Protein sequence: CASSSRDSYGYTF.

The CDR3 sequence: CASSLSWDSGTDTQYF. CDR3 nucleotides: TGTGCCAGCAGCCTTTCGTGGGACTCGGGCACAGATACGCAGTATTTT. The rearrangement joins TRBV11-3 to TRBJ2-3; D is perhaps TRBD2 (6 bases). The CDR3 length is 16 residues. Trimming left V 5 bases short and J 1 base short, with 16 bases between. Looked up from germline, CDR1 is SGHNT and CDR2 is YENEEA.

The chain links TRBV10-2 to TRBJ2-7; D is ambiguous. The CDR3 sequence is 16 residues long. Germline CDR1 is WSHSY and CDR2 is SAAADI. V was shortened by 3 bases and J by 2 bases, with 17 bases between the two germline ends. CDR3 coding DNA: TGCGCCAGCAGTGAACGGCAGGATGGGCCGACCTACGAGCAGTACTTC. This codes for CASSERQDGPTYEQYF.

This chain links TRBV9 with TRBJ2-1; 10 nucleotides line up with TRBD2. The CDR3 is made up of 16 amino acids. Germline loops: CDR1 SGDLS, CDR2 YYNGEE. The trim removed 4 bases at V and 3 bases at J, leaving 7 bases unmatched. CDR3 sequence: CASSTPLAGFYNEQFF. In DNA form, the CDR3 reads TGTGCCAGCAGCACACCACTAGCGGGGTTCTACAATGAGCAGTTCTTC.

This rearrangement joins TRBV19 to TRBJ2-2; D remains unclear. The CDR3 is 14 residues long. Trimming removed 5 bases at V and 2 bases at J, with 9 bases between. Germline values: CDR1 LNHDA, CDR2 SQIVND (reference sequence). The CDR3 DNA is TGTGCCAGTAGTCAACAGAAAAACACCGGGGAGCTGTTTTTT. Protein sequence: CASSQQKNTGELFF.

The chain has TRBV7-2 and TRBJ2-5; 8 bases are shared with TRBD2. The J call may be incorrect, as the DNA end agrees better with TRBJ2-7. Germline CDR1 is SGHTA and CDR2 is FQGNSA. The CDR3 has 13 residues. The CDR3 spells CASSPGGFDEQYF. CDR3 DNA: TGTGCCAGCAGTCCGGGGGGGTTTGACGAGCAGTACTTC.

The chain is built from TRBV6-5 and TRBJ2-2; tentative D call: TRBD2 (6 bases). Between the trimmed V and J ends, which lost 2 bases and 4 bases, there was a span of 11 bases. Per the germline V gene, CDR1 is MNHEY and CDR2 is SVGAGI. The CDR3 runs to 15 residues. The CDR3 reads CASSYAPSATGELFF. The CDR3 nucleotides are TGTGCCAGCAGTTACGCACCTAGCGCCACCGGGGAGCTGTTTTTT.

The chain is built from TRBV10-3 and TRBJ1-3; 7 bases agree with TRBD1. Germline loops: CDR1 ENHRY, CDR2 SYGVKD. J lost 0 bases, V lost 10 bases, and 15 bases had no gene match. There are 17 residues in the CDR3. For the CDR3, the DNA is TGTGCCACTATAAATAGGGACAGCTATTCCTCTGGAAACACCATATATTTT. Encoded protein: CATINRDSYSSGNTIYF.

V is TRBV27 and J is TRBJ1-2; D is uncertain. The germline CDR1 and CDR2 sequences are MNHEY and SMNVEV (reference sequence). Trimming pared 4 bases from V and 2 bases from J, leaving 20 bases between. This CDR3 comprises 17 residues. For the CDR3, the DNA is TGTGCCAGCAGTTCCCTATATGGGCTGCGCTACAACTATGGCTACACCTTC. Translation: CASSSLYGLRYNYGYTF.

The rearrangement uses TRBV9 and TRBJ2-1; 8 bases align to TRBD1. The CDR3 spans 16 residues. CDR1 SGDLS and CDR2 YYNGEE come from the germline V gene. With 3 bases clipped from V and 0 bases from J, the junction kept 5 bases outside the gene matches. The CDR3 DNA follows: TGTGCCAGCAGCGAATCAGGGGGCTTCTCCTACAATGAGCAGTTCTTC. As protein: CASSESGGFSYNEQFF.